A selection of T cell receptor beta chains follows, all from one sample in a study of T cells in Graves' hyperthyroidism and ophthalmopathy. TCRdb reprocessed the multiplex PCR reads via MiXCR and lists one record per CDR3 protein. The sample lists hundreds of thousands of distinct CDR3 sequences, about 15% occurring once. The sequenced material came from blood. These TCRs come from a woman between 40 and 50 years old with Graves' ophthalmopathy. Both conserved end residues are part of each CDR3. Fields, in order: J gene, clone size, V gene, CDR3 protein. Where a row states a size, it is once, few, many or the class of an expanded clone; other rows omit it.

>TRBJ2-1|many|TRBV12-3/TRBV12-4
CASSSPGLPSYNEQFF
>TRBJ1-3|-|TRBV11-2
CASSLDEGASGNTIYF
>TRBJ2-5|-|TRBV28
CASSPLTGGNSETQYF
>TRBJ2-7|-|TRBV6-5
CASRQPSGANYEQYF
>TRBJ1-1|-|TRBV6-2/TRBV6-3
CASSYGLLGDTEAFF
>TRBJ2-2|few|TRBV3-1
CASSLSWGGTNTGELFF
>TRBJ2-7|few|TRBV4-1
CASSQDPLVSGEQYF
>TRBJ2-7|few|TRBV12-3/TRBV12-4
CASSLNLQGGREQYF
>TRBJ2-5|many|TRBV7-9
CASSLRDLWETQYF
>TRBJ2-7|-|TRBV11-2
CASRTSGAISYEQYF
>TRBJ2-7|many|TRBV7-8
CASSLAGTGKFYEQYF
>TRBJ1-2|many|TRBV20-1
CSADTSNYGYTF
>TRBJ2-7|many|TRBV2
CASSETAVEQYF
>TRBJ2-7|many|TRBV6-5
CASRTSLDYEQYF
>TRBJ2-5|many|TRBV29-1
CSVEQAGPSQGTQYF
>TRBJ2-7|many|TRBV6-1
CASSEYAGSPYEQYF
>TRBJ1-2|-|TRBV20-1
CSARPIGQGGGYTF
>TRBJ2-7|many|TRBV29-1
CSVDDLNYEQYF
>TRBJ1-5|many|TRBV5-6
CASSSTGEQPQHF
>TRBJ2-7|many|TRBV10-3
CAISESTGGGLEQYF
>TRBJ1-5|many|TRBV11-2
CASQVGTEGGNQPQHF
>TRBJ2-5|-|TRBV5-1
CASGRTSGRAETQYF
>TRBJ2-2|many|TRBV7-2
CASSLNVAGGGELFF
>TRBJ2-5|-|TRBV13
CASSLAGGSGETQYF
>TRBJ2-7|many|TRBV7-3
CASSLLAGDEQYF